The sequence of this T cell receptor (beta chain) was determined in a study of cytomegalovirus exposure and HLA in healthy donors. The junction had 3 bases not matched to a gene; V was cut back by 4 bases and J by 6 bases. The CDR3 runs 13 residues. Germline V CDR1 and CDR2: SGHRS, YFSETQ. In the PCR, 60 Vbeta and 13 Jbeta primers were used. Sequencing was performed with immunoSEQ multiplex PCR; in TCRdb, only in-frame clones are kept and a portion is missing. The data hold about 180,000 clones, with roughly 77% observed a single time. This clone was recorded a few times. Sequenced sample: PBMCs. The sequence was collected from a woman between 25 and 40 years old in good health and CMV-seronegative. The rearrangement links TRBV5-1 to TRBJ1-5; the match to TRBD1 covers 8 bases. CDR3 DNA sequence: TGCGCCAGCAGCAACAGGGGGGGTCAGCCCCAGCATTTT. It yields the protein CASSNRGGQPQHF.